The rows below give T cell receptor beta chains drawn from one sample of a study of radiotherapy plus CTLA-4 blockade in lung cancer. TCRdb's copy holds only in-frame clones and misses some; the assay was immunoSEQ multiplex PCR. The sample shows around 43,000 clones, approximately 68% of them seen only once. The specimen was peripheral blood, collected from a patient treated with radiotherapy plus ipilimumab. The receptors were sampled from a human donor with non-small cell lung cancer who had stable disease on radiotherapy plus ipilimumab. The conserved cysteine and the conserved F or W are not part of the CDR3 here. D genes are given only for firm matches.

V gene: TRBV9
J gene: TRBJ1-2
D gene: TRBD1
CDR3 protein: ASSVNVRGGAGYT

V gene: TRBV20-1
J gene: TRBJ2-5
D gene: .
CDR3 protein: SARAQETQY

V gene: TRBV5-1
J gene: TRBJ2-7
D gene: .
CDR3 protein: ASRLSTGESYEQY

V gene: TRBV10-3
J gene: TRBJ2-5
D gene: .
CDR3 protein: ATSAENQETQY

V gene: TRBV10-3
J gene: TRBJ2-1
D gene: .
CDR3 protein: AISEGMNNEQF

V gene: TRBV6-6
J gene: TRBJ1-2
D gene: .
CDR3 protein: ASRPQRRNGYT

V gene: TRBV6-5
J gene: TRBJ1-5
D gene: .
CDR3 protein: ASSYYKNQPQH

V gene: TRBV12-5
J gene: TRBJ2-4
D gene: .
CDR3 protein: ASGLSGSKNIQY

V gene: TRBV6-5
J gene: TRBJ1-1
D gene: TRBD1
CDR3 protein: ASRSTGVWTEAF

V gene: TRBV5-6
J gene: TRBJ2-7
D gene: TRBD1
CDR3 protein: ASSLVGQGVVEQY

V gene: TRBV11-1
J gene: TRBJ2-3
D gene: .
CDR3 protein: ASSLSRDSTDTQY

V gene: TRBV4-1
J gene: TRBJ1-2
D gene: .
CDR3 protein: ASSQDQGPNYT

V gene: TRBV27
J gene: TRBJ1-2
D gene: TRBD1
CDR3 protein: ASRTTGNYGYT

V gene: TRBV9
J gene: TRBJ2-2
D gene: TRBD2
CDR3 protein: ASSVPGGVNTGELF

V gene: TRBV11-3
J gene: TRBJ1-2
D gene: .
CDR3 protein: ASSNTSGTTGNGYT